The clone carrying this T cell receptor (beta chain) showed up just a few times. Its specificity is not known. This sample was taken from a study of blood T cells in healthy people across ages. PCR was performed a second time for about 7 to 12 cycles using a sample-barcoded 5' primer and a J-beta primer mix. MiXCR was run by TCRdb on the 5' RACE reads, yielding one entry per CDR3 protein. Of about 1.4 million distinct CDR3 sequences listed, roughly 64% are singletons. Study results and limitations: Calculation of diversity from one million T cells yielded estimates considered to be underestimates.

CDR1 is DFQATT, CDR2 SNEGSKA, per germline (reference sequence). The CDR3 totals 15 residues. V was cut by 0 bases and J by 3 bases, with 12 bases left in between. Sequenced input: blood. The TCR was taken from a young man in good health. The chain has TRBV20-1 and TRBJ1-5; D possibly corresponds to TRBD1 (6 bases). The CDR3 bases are TGCAGTGCTAGAGACCTACAGGGTAACAATCAGCCCCAGCATTTT. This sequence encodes CSARDLQGNNQPQHF.